The subject of this entry is one T cell receptor beta chain. This CDR3 spans 14 amino acids. V lost 2 bases to trimming and J lost 3 bases, with 13 bases between them. The germline gives CDR1 DFQATT, CDR2 SNEGSKA (reference sequence). This sample was taken from a study of blood T cells in healthy people across ages. Then a second PCR, running about 6 to 12 cycles, was carried out with a sample-barcoded 5' primer and a J-beta primer mix. TCRdb reanalysed the 5' RACE reads using MiXCR and keeps one entry per CDR3 protein. The repertoire consists of fewer than 750,000 distinct CDR3 sequences, with less than 60% occurring once and the leading ten covering roughly 25%.

The receptor's source is a man older than 75 in good health. The chain joins TRBV20-1 to TRBJ1-2; D possibly corresponds to TRBD1 (5 bases). Specimen: blood. The CDR3 region has the DNA TGCAGTGCTAGAACCTCGGGGGATGACTATGGCTACACCTTC. The encoded protein is CSARTSGDDYGYTF.